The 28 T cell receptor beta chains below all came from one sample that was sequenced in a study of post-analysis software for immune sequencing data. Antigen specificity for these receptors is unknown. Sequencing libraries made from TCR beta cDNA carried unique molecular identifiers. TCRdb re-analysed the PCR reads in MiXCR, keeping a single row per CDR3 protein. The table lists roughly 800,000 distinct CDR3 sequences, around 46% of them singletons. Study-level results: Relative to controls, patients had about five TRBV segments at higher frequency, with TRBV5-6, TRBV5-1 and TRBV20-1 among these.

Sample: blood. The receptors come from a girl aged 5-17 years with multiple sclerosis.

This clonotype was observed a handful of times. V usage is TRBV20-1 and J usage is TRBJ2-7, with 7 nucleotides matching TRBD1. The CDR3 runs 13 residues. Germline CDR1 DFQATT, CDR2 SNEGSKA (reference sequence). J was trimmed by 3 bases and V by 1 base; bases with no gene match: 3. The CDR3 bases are TGCAGTGCTAGAGGTCCAGGGGGCTACGAGCAGTACTTC. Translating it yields CSARGPGGYEQYF.

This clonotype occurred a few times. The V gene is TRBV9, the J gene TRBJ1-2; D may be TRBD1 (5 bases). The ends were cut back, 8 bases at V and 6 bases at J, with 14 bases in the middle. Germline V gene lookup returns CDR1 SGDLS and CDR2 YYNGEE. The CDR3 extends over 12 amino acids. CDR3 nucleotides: TGTGCCAGTCATCGCAGGGAACATGGCTACACCTTC. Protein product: CASHRREHGYTF.

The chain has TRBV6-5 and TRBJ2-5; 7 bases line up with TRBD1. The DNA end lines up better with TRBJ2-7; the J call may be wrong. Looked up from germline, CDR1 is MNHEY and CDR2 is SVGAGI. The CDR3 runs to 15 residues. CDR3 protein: CASSQATGPTYEQYF. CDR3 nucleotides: TGTGCCAGCAGTCAGGCGACAGGGCCAACCTACGAGCAGTACTTC.

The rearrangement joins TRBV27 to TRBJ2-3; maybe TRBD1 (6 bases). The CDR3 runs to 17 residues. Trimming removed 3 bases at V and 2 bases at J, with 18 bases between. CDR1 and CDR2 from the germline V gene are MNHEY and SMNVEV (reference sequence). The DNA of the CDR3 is TGTGCCAGCAGTTTTGGGGGCCATCCCCCCTTCACAGATACGCAGTATTTT. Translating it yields CASSFGGHPPFTDTQYF.

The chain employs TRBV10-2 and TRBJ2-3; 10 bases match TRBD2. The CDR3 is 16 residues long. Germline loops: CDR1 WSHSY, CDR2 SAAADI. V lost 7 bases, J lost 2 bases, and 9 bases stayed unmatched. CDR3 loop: CASTPPSGSVTDTQYF. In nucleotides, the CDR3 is TGCGCCAGCACCCCTCCTAGCGGGAGCGTCACAGATACGCAGTATTTT.

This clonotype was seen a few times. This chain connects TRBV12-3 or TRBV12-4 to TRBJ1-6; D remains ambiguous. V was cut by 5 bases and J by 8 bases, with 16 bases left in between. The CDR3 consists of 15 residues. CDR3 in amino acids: CASSDAQLLHSPLHF. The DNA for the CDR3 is TGTGCCAGCAGTGACGCTCAGCTTTTGCATTCACCCCTCCACTTT.

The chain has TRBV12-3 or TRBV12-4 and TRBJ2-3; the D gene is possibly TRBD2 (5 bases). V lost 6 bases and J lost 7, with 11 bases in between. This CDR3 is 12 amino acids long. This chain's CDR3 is CASSVRGNTQYF. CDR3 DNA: TGTGCCAGCAGCGTCCGGGGAAATACGCAGTATTTT.

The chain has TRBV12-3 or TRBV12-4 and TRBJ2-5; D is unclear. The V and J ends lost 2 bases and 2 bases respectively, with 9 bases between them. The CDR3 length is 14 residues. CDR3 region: CASSLRARQETQYF. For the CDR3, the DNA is TGTGCCAGCAGTTTAAGGGCTAGACAAGAGACCCAGTACTTC.

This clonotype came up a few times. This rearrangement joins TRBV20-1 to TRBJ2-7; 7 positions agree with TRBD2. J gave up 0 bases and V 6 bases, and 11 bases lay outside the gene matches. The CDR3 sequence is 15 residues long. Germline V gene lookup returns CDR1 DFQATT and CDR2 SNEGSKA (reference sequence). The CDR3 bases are TGCAGTGCGGGAAATAGCGGGCCCAACTCCTACGAGCAGTACTTC. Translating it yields CSAGNSGPNSYEQYF.

CDR3 sequence (DNA): TGTGCCAGCAGCGCCGGGACAGGGGGATATCAGCCCCAGCATTTT. This translates into CASSAGTGGYQPQHF. V is TRBV9 and J is TRBJ1-5; 11 bases are shared with TRBD1. Germline CDR1 is SGDLS and CDR2 is YYNGEE. Trimming at V came to 3 bases and at J to 5 bases, leaving 4 bases not matched to a gene. The CDR3 has 15 amino acids.

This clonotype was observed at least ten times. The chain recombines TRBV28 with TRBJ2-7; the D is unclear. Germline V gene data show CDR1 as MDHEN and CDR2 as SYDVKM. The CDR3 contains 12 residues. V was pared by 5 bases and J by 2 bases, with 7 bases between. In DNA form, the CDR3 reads TGTGCCAGCAGTAGAGGCACCTACGAGCAGTACTTC. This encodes CASSRGTYEQYF.

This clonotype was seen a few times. The CDR3 loop reads CSVGLAGGGEQYF. The CDR3 DNA is TGCAGCGTAGGACTAGCGGGAGGGGGCGAGCAGTACTTC. The chain combines TRBV29-1 with TRBJ2-7, with 15 bases fitting TRBD2. The germline V gene has CDR1 SQVTM and CDR2 ANQGSEA. CDR3 size: 13 residues. The junction had 3 bases not matched to a gene; V was cut back by 6 bases and J by 6 bases.

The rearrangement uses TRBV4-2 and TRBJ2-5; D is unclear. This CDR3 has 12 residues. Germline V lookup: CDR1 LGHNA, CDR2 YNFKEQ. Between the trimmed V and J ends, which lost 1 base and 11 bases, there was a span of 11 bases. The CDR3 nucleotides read TGTGCCAGCAGCCAAGGGAGTAATGAGCAGTACTTC. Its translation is CASSQGSNEQYF.

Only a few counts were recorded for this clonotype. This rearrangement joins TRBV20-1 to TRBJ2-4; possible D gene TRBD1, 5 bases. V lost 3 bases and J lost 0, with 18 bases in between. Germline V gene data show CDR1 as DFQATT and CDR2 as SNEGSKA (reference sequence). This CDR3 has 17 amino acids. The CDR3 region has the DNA TGCAGTGCTAGCGATCCTCGACAGTTTTTAGCCAAAAACATTCAGTACTTC. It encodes CSASDPRQFLAKNIQYF.

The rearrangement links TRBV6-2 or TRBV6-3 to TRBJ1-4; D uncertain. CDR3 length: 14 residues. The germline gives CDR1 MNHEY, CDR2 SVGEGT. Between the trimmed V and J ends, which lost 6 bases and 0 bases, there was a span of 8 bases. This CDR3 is CASRWGATNEKLFF. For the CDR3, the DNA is TGTGCCAGCAGGTGGGGAGCAACTAATGAAAAACTGTTTTTT.

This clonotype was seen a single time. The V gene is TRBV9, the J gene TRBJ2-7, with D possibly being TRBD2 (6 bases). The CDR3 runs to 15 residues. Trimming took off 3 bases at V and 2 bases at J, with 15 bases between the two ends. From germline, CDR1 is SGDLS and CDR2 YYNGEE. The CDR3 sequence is CASSAGSGSAYEQYF. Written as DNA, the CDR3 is TGTGCCAGCAGCGCGGGGAGCGGGTCCGCCTACGAGCAGTACTTC. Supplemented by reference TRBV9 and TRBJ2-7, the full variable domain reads DSGVTQTPKHLITATGQRVTLRCSPRSGDLSVYWYQQSLDQGLQFLIQYYNGEERAKGNILERFSAQQFPDLHSELNLSSLELGDSALYFCASSAGSGSAYEQYFGPGTRLTVT.

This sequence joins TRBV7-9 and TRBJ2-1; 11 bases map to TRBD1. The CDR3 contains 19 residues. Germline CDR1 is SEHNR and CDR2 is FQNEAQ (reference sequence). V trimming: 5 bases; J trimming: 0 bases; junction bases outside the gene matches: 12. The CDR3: CASSHGTGGYSGSYNEQFF. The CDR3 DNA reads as TGTGCCAGCAGCCACGGGACAGGGGGTTATTCGGGCTCCTACAATGAGCAGTTCTTC.

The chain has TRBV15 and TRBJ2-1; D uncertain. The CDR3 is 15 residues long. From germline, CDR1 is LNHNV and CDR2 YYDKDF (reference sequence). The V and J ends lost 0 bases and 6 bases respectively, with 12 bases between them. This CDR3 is CATSRDAHSSNEQFF. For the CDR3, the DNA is TGTGCCACCAGCAGAGATGCCCACTCTAGCAATGAGCAGTTCTTC.

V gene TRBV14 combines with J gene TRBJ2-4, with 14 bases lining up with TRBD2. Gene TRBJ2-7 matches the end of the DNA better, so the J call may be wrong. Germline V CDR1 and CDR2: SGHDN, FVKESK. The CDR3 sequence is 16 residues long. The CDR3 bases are TGTGCCAGCAGCCCTCTCGGACTAGCGGGAGGTGGCGAGCAGTACTTC. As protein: CASSPLGLAGGGEQYF.

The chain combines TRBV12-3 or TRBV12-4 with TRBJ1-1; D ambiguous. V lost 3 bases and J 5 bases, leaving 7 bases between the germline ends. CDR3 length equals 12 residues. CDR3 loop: CASSFGPTEAFF. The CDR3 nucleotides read TGTGCCAGCAGTTTTGGGCCTACTGAAGCTTTCTTT.

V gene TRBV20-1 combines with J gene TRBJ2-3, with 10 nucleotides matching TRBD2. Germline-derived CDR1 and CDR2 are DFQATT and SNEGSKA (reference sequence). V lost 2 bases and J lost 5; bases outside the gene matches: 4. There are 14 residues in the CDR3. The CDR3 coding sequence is TGCAGTGCTAGATTAGCGGGGGGTAGAGATACGCAGTATTTT. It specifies CSARLAGGRDTQYF.

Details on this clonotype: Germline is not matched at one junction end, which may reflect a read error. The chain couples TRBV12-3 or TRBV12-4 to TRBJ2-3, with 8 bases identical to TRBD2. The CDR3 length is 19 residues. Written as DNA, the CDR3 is TGTGCCAGCAGTTTAGCGGATTTTCGAGCGGGAGTCGGCACAGATGCGCAGTATTTT. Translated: CASSLADFRAGVGTDAQYF.

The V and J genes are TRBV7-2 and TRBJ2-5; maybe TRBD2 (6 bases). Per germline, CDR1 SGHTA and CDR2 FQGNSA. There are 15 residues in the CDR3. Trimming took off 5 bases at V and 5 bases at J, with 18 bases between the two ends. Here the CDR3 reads CASSRPTSYRETQYF. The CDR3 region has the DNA TGTGCCAGCAGCCGGCCGACTAGTTATAGGGAGACCCAGTACTTC. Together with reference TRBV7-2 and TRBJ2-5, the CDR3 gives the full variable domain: GAGVSQSPSNKVTEKGKDVELRCDPISGHTALYWYRQSLGQGLEFLIYFQGNSAPDKSGLPSDRFSAERTGGSVSTLTIQRTQQEDSAVYLCASSRPTSYRETQYFGPGTRLLVL.

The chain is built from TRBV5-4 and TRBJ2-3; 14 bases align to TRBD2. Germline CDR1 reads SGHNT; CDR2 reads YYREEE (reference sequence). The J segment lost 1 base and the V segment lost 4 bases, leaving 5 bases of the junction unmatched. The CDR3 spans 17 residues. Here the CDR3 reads CASSAGLAGGGTDTQYF. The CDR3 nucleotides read TGTGCCAGCAGCGCCGGACTAGCGGGAGGCGGCACAGATACGCAGTATTTT.

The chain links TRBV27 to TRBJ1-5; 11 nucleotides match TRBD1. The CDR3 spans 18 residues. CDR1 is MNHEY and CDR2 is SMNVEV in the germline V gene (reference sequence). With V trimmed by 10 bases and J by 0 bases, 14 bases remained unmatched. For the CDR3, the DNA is TGTGCCACAGGAACCGGGACAGGGGGGATCTATAGCAATCAGCCCCAGCATTTT. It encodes CATGTGTGGIYSNQPQHF.

This CDR3 is CASSPWRGTGGGYGYTF. The CDR3 DNA sequence: TGTGCCAGCAGTCCCTGGAGGGGGACAGGGGGGGGCTATGGCTACACCTTC. The gene calls are TRBV27 and TRBJ1-2; 11 nucleotides align to TRBD1. CDR1 is MNHEY and CDR2 is SMNVEV in the germline V gene (reference sequence). The CDR3 consists of 17 residues. Trimming removed 5 bases from V and 4 bases from J; junction bases left unmatched: 12.

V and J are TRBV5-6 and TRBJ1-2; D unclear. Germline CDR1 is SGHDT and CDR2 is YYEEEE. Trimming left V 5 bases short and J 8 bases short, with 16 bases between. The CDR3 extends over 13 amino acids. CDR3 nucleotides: TGTGCCAGCAGTCCTACTCCTCCAGCGGGCTACACCTTC. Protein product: CASSPTPPAGYTF.

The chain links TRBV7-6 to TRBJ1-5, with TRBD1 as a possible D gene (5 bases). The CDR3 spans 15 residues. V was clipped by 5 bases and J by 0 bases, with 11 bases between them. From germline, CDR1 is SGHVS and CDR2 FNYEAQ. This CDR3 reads CASSGGRDSNQPQHF. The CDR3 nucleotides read TGTGCCAGCAGCGGGGGTCGGGATAGCAATCAGCCCCAGCATTTT.